The 27 T cell receptor beta chains given below trace back to one sample, sequenced in a study of post-analysis software for immune sequencing data (dated by TCRdb to 2015 to 2017). These receptors' targets are unknown. The full study reports these points: Roughly 5 TRBV segments, including TRBV5-6, TRBV5-1 and TRBV20-1, were significantly more frequent in patients than controls.

The library was built by means of PCR. The listed sequencing device is Illumina HiSeq 2500. To reduce PCR and sequencing biases, unique molecular identifiers were incorporated into the TCR beta cDNA libraries. Using fastp trimming at Q25 and MiXCR clonotype assembly, TCRdb reanalyzed the public sequencing data and kept in-frame beta chains. Here each entry gathers all rows of one CDR3 protein and keeps the most common genes and DNA. For this sample the table gives about 540,000 distinct CDR3 sequences, of which 34% were detected only once. The ten most abundant clones make up about 5.6% of the sample. Sequencing used blood. These receptor sequences come from a girl under 18 with multiple sclerosis.

This clonotype appeared once. The chain employs TRBV29-1 and TRBJ2-1; D perhaps matches TRBD1 (6 bases). Germline V gene sequence: CDR1 SQVTM, CDR2 ANQGSEA. This CDR3 contains 10 residues. V was cut by 7 bases and J by 12 bases, with 13 bases left in between. DNA for the CDR3: TGCAGCGAATGGACAGTCGGGCAGTTCTTC. Translation: CSEWTVGQFF.

The chain carries TRBV20-1 and TRBJ2-7, with a tentative D call TRBD1 (6 bases). Germline V CDR1 and CDR2: DFQATT, SNEGSKA (reference sequence). Trimming took 7 bases from V and 6 from J, leaving 13 bases between them. This CDR3 has 11 residues. CDR3 region: CSVLQGVEQYF. CDR3 sequence (DNA): TGCAGTGTCTTACAGGGCGTCGAGCAGTACTTC.

The V call is TRBV3-1, the J call TRBJ2-7; 7 nucleotides align to TRBD2. V gave up 6 bases and J gave up 0 bases; unmatched junction bases: 8. Germline V gene data show CDR1 as LGHDT and CDR2 as YNNKEL (reference sequence). This CDR3 region has 15 residues. CDR3 amino acids: CASSPGRGISYEQYF. The CDR3 nucleotides are TGTGCCAGCAGTCCTGGGCGGGGGATCTCCTACGAGCAGTACTTC.

This clonotype was seen only a few times. The J gene is TRBJ1-5, the V gene TRBV20-1; 7 bases map to TRBD1. CDR3 length equals 13 residues. Trimming removed 5 bases from V and 5 bases from J; junction bases left unmatched: 6. In germline, CDR1 is DFQATT, CDR2 SNEGSKA (reference sequence). CDR3 in amino acids: CSASRGTDQPQHF. The CDR3, as DNA: TGCAGTGCTTCCAGGGGGACGGATCAGCCCCAGCATTTT.

Only a few counts were recorded for this clonotype. The chain recombines TRBV12-3 or TRBV12-4 with TRBJ2-5; D remains unclear. The CDR3 totals 13 residues. V lost 3 bases and J 7 bases, leaving 12 bases between the germline ends. The CDR3 nucleotides are TGTGCCAGCAGTTTTGATTGGCTGGGGACCCAGTACTTC. As protein: CASSFDWLGTQYF.

In this sample, this clonotype turned up a few times. The V call is TRBV5-6, the J call TRBJ2-7; D perhaps matches TRBD1 (6 bases). V shed 2 bases and J shed 3 bases, with 15 bases lying between them. CDR1 is SGHDT, CDR2 YYEEEE, per germline. The CDR3 spans 15 residues. CDR3 protein: CASSLAGTNFYEQYF. CDR3 in DNA: TGTGCCAGCAGCTTAGCCGGGACAAACTTCTACGAGCAGTACTTC.

Of note for this clonotype: It may be a read error: a sequence one base away is much more abundant. The rearrangement uses TRBV5-1 and TRBJ1-2; a weak D match, TRBD1 (5 bases). CDR1 SGHRS and CDR2 YFSETQ come from the germline V gene. The CDR3 is 13 amino acids. V lost 0 bases and J lost 6, with 9 bases in between. The CDR3 is CASSLEGEDGYTF. The CDR3 nucleotides read TGCGCCAGCAGCTTGGAAGGGGAGGATGGCTACACCTTC.

This clonotype was observed a few times. The chain couples TRBV29-1 to TRBJ1-2; D not resolved. With 7 bases removed from V and 2 bases from J, the gap between germline ends came to 17 bases. Germline V gene sequence: CDR1 SQVTM, CDR2 ANQGSEA. CDR3 size: 14 residues. The CDR3 DNA is TGCAGCGAGCGACGCCAAGAGTCGAACTATGGCTACACCTTC. Protein sequence: CSERRQESNYGYTF.

Only a few counts were recorded for this clonotype. The V call is TRBV6-1, the J call TRBJ1-5; D may be TRBD1 (5 bases). Germline V gene lookup returns CDR1 MNHNS and CDR2 SASEGT. The CDR3 totals 16 residues. The germline V and J ends were trimmed by 8 bases and 1 base, with 18 bases remaining between them. The chain's CDR3 is CASRGRGGGSNQPQHF. The CDR3 DNA is TGTGCCAGCCGGGGTCGGGGGGGAGGAAGCAATCAGCCCCAGCATTTT.

The chain employs TRBV12-3 or TRBV12-4 and TRBJ2-3, with a possible D match to TRBD2 (6 bases). V was cut by 7 bases and J by 2 bases, with 19 bases left in between. This CDR3 is built from 16 residues. CDR3 loop: CASTLAGRGATDTQYF. The CDR3 DNA is TGTGCCAGCACCTTAGCCGGGAGAGGGGCCACAGATACGCAGTATTTT.

The chain links TRBV7-2 to TRBJ2-1; no reliable D call. CDR1 and CDR2 (germline): SGHTA, FQGNSA. Between the trimmed V and J ends, which lost 0 bases and 8 bases, there was a span of 8 bases. There are 13 residues in the CDR3. Written as DNA, the CDR3 is TGTGCCAGCAGCTTAGCTAGAAGCTATGAGCAGTTCTTC. Encoded protein: CASSLARSYEQFF.

The V call is TRBV20-1, the J call TRBJ1-1; D uncertain. CDR1 is DFQATT, CDR2 SNEGSKA, per germline (reference sequence). The CDR3 sequence is 13 residues long. Deletions cut 8 bases from V and 8 bases from J, with 21 bases between. The chain's CDR3 is CSTRYLGHPEAFF. As DNA, the CDR3 is TGCAGTACTCGGTACCTAGGTCACCCAGAAGCTTTCTTT.

The gene calls are TRBV10-3 and TRBJ2-5; D not resolved. This CDR3 has 13 residues. CDR1 and CDR2 from the germline V gene are ENHRY and SYGVKD. V dropped 6 bases and J dropped 4 bases, with 12 bases sitting between them. The CDR3 loop reads CAIRDFRAETQYF. The CDR3 DNA is TGTGCCATCAGGGATTTTAGGGCAGAGACCCAGTACTTC.

This clonotype occurred a few times. The V gene is TRBV5-1, the J gene TRBJ2-7, with 9 bases identical to TRBD1. Per the germline V gene, CDR1 is SGHRS and CDR2 is YFSETQ. J was trimmed by 6 bases and V by 4 bases; bases with no gene match: 14. The CDR3 loop spans 16 amino acids. DNA of the CDR3: TGCGCCAGCAGCCCACCTGTCGGGACAGGGACTCCCGAGCAGTACTTC. Its protein product is CASSPPVGTGTPEQYF. Full variable domain (rest looked up from reference TRBV5-1 and TRBJ2-7): KAGVTQTPRYLIKTRGQQVTLSCSPISGHRSVSWYQQTPGQGLQFLFEYFSETQRNKGNFPGRFSGRQFSNSRSEMNVSTLELGDSALYLCASSPPVGTGTPEQYFGPGTRLTVT.

The chain recombines TRBV20-1 with TRBJ2-3; no clear D gene. The CDR3 runs 15 residues. Germline V gene sequence: CDR1 DFQATT, CDR2 SNEGSKA (reference sequence). V was pared by 2 bases and J by 4 bases, with 16 bases between. The CDR3 bases are TGCAGTGCTAGATCCCTTAAATTGGTGGCAGATACGCAGTATTTT. Amino acid sequence: CSARSLKLVADTQYF.

This chain uses TRBV4-1 with TRBJ2-3, with TRBD1 as a possible D gene (5 bases). Germline CDR1 reads MGHRA; CDR2 reads YSYEKL. The CDR3 contains 14 residues. Trimming took off 4 bases at V and 2 bases at J, with 10 bases between the two ends. The CDR3 bases are TGCGCCAGCAGCCTAGGGGTGAACACAGATACGCAGTATTTT. This codes for CASSLGVNTDTQYF.

The sample holds a few counts of this clonotype. V usage is TRBV4-2 and J usage is TRBJ1-2; tentative D call: TRBD1 (5 bases). From germline, CDR1 is LGHNA and CDR2 YNFKEQ. V lost 0 bases and J 7 bases, leaving 12 bases between the germline ends. The CDR3 spans 14 residues. In DNA, the CDR3 is TGTGCCAGCAGCCAAGAGGGCAGGGTGAGTGGCTACACCTTC. Translation gives CASSQEGRVSGYTF.

In its sample, this clonotype was seen a few times. The chain couples TRBV2 to TRBJ1-4; unclear D gene. The CDR3 sequence is 13 residues long. V lost 7 bases, J lost 3 bases, and 9 bases lay in between. Germline V gene sequence: CDR1 SNHLY, CDR2 FYNNEI. This CDR3 reads CASNQWANEKLFF. The DNA of the CDR3 is TGTGCCAGCAATCAGTGGGCTAATGAAAAACTGTTTTTT. Variable domain in full (rest from reference TRBV2 and TRBJ1-4): EPEVTQTPSHQVTQMGQEVILRCVPISNHLYFYWYRQILGQKVEFLVSFYNNEISEKSEIFDDQFSVERPDGSNFTLKIRSTKLEDSAMYFCASNQWANEKLFFGSGTQLSVL.

This clonotype appeared a few times. CDR3 coding DNA: TGTGCCAGCAGTGAAACAACGGACAGGGCCTACGAGCAGTACTTC. Its translation is CASSETTDRAYEQYF. The V and J genes are TRBV6-1 and TRBJ2-7; 8 positions agree with TRBD1. This CDR3 has 15 residues. CDR1 is MNHNS and CDR2 is SASEGT in the germline V gene. V trimming: 2 bases; J trimming: 2 bases; junction bases outside the gene matches: 5.

The table lists this clonotype with a count of one. The chain has TRBV20-1 and TRBJ1-6, with D possibly matching TRBD1 (5 bases). Trimming removed 1 base from V and 0 bases from J, with 22 bases in between. This CDR3 is 20 amino acids long. From germline, CDR1 is DFQATT and CDR2 SNEGSKA (reference sequence). The CDR3 is CSARALWDVLRSSYNSPLHF. The DNA for the CDR3 is TGCAGTGCTAGAGCTCTGTGGGACGTACTAAGGAGCTCCTATAATTCACCCCTCCACTTT.

The chain has TRBV7-2 and TRBJ2-1; 10 bases are a match to TRBD2. The trim removed 1 base at V and 0 bases at J, leaving 3 bases unmatched. CDR1 and CDR2 from the germline V gene are SGHTA and FQGNSA. There are 17 residues in the CDR3. CDR3 sequence reads: CASSLVVAGGSYNEQFF. The CDR3 bases are TGTGCCAGCAGCTTAGTAGTAGCGGGGGGCTCCTACAATGAGCAGTTCTTC.

This clonotype was recorded only once. The V gene is TRBV27, the J gene TRBJ1-1; D not resolved. The CDR3 runs 14 residues. Trimming removed 3 bases from V and 1 base from J, with 9 bases in between. Germline CDR1 and CDR2: MNHEY and SMNVEV (reference sequence). CDR3 protein: CASSFFGSNTEAFF. CDR3 bases: TGTGCCAGCAGTTTTTTCGGGTCGAACACTGAAGCTTTCTTT.

This clonotype came up many times. V gene TRBV4-1 combines with J gene TRBJ2-7; 11 nucleotides align to TRBD2. From germline, CDR1 is MGHRA and CDR2 YSYEKL. The CDR3 extends over 15 amino acids. The trim removed 2 bases at V and 3 bases at J, leaving 3 bases unmatched. CDR3 amino acids: CASSQPSGGHYEQYF. The CDR3 DNA follows: TGCGCCAGCAGCCAACCTAGCGGGGGGCACTACGAGCAGTACTTC.

The table lists this clonotype with a few counts. The V and J genes are TRBV6-2 or TRBV6-3 and TRBJ2-3; 7 bases map to TRBD1. CDR3 length: 15 residues. Per germline, CDR1 MNHEY and CDR2 SVGEGT. V dropped 2 bases and J dropped 1; count of bases not matched to a gene: 3. CDR3 protein: CASSYDREGTDTQYF. The DNA of the CDR3 is TGTGCCAGCAGTTACGACAGGGAAGGCACAGATACGCAGTATTTT.

This chain connects TRBV5-4 to TRBJ2-7; 13 nucleotides match TRBD2. Germline loops: CDR1 SGHNT, CDR2 YYREEE (reference sequence). Trimming at V came to 4 bases and at J to 4 bases, leaving 5 bases not matched to a gene. The CDR3 spans 15 residues. CDR3 region: CASSRRTSGGYEQYF. DNA of the CDR3: TGTGCCAGCAGCCGAAGGACTAGCGGGGGTTACGAGCAGTACTTC.

Many counts were recorded for this clonotype. This chain joins TRBV7-2 and TRBJ2-1, with TRBD2 matching 11 bases. From germline, CDR1 is SGHTA and CDR2 FQGNSA. The junction had 16 bases not matched to a gene; V was cut back by 5 bases and J by 4 bases. The CDR3 contains 19 residues. The CDR3 loop reads CASSMRIAGGGPGYNEQFF. CDR3 DNA: TGTGCCAGCAGCATGAGGATAGCGGGGGGGGGTCCTGGTTACAATGAGCAGTTCTTC.

This chain links TRBV29-1 with TRBJ1-2; D call uncertain. The germline gives CDR1 SQVTM, CDR2 ANQGSEA. V was cut by 2 bases and J by 0 bases, with 4 bases left in between. This CDR3 contains 12 residues. CDR3 sequence (DNA): TGCAGCGTTGAAAGGGCTAACTATGGCTACACCTTC. Translation: CSVERANYGYTF.